This T cell receptor beta chain originates from a study of blood T cell repertoires in COVID-19 (dated by TCRdb to 2018 to 2021). Describing the broader study: Samples from collaborators originated in the United States, Italy and Spain and spanned both the acute and convalescent phases of COVID-19. Where available, HLA class I and class II types were taken from metadata supplied by the sample provider and were not determined by assay-based typing. The sample metadata nearly always contained a de-identified subject ID, COVID-19 status, age in years and sex. Subjects who had been exposed to COVID-19, were actively infected with it, or had recovered from it provided the deeply sampled blood TCRbeta repertoires that made up the dataset. Samples came from the ongoing ImmuneRACE study (first 160 participants) plus 1,254 subjects from 6 global collaborators. The material from the prospective study consisted of cDNA or gDNA derived from T cells, B-cell-depleted T cells, or PBMCs. The repertoires were released in a freely available public database meant as a resource for research on the immune response to SARS-CoV-2.

V and J are trimmed by 0 bases and 3 bases, and the gene matches miss 1 base of the junction. CDR1 and CDR2 are read off the germline V gene as SGHNT and YENEEA. Its CDR3 holds 15 amino acids, cysteine through phenylalanine. Only the CDR3 DNA stays, 45 bases, in frame from base 1. The immunoSEQ Assay, a bias-controlled multiplex PCR, was used to amplify TCRbeta CDR3 regions from genomic DNA. The authors' pipeline ran thus. The number of nucleated cells in each sample was estimated from the amplification of reference gene primers within the assay. To quantify the absolute abundance of each unique TCRbeta CDR3 rearrangement, sequence reads were collapsed and filtered. Productive Simpson clonality was computed per sample as the square root of Simpson's diversity index over productive rearrangements. This immuneACCESS table, as held by TCRdb, lists in-frame sequences with V and J called but not all clones. Of the missing ones, under half trace to an unresolved V gene in checked studies; the others have no known cause. The DNA was the basis for D and trimming; V, J and clone size are from that table. This sample has under 300,000 clones in its table, and around four fifths of those were observed once. The ten largest make up over 5.5% of the sample.

A word on this clone: This receptor's antigen is unknown. Per-base qualities were not stored, and no clone one base away is much larger.

Whole blood was collected in K2EDTA tubes by collaborating institutions according to the institutions' own protocols. For TCRbeta analysis, collaborator samples were shipped as frozen whole blood, as isolated PBMCs, or as DNA extracted from either sample type. Broader findings and caveats from the paper: Clinical and demographic metadata were provided uncurated, with the amount varying by source and participant.

The receptor was derived from a woman aged 60-75 years with active or convalescent COVID-19. Recombination joined TRBV11-3 with TRBJ2-2, and 7 junctional nucleotides match TRBD2. Sequencing was done on a sample of peripheral blood. The sequenced DNA is TGTGCCAGCAGCTTAGAAGCGGGGTACACCGGGGAGCTGTTTTTT. Translated, it gives CASSLEAGYTGELFF.